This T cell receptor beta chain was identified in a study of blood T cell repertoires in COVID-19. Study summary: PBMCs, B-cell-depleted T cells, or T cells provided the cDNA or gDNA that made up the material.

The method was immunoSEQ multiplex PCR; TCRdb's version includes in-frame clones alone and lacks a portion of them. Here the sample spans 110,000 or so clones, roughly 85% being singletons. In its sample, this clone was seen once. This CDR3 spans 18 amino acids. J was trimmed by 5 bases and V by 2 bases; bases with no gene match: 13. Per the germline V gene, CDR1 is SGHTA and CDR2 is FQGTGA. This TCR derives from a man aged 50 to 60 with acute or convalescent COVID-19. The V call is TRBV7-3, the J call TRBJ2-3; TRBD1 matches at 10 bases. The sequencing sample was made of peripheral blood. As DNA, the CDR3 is TGTGCCAGCAGCTTATATCGCCTGGGGGACAGGGGAATAGATACGCAGTATTTT. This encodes CASSLYRLGDRGIDTQYF.